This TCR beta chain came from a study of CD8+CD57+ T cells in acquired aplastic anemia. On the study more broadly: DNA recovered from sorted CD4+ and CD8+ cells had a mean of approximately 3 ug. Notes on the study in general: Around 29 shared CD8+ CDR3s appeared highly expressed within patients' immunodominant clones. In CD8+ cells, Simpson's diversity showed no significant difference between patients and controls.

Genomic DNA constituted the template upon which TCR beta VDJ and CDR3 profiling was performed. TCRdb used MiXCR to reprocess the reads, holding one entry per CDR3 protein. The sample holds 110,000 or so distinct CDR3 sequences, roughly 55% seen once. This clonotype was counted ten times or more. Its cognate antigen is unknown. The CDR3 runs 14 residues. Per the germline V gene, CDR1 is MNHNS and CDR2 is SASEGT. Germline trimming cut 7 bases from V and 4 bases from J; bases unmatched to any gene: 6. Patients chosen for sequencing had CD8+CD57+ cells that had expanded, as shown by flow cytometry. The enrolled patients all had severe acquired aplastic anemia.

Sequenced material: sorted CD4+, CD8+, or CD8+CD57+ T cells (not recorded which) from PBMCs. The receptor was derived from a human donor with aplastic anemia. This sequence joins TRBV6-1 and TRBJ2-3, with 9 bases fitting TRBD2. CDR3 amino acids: CASNSGGRADTQYF. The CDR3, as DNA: TGTGCCAGCAATAGCGGGGGTAGGGCAGATACGCAGTATTTT.